The present T cell receptor (beta chain) was sequenced within a study of blood T cell repertoires in COVID-19. Study at large: The United States, Italy and Spain provided the acute and convalescent COVID-19 samples. PBMCs, B-cell-depleted T cells, or T cells were the source of the cDNA or gDNA that made up the material.

In the source study's methods: For nucleated cells, counts were estimated from reference gene primer amplification. Assay used: immunoSEQ multiplex PCR; TCRdb lists only in-frame clones, some missing. V and J calls plus clone size are reproduced from that table; the DNA served to infer D and trimming. The table lists around 97,000 clones, around 90% of them singletons. Germline assignment: CDR1 MDHEN and CDR2 SYDVKM. The CDR3 extends over 12 amino acids. Trimming at V came to 7 bases and at J to 8 bases, leaving 7 bases not matched to a gene. Sequencing was performed on peripheral blood. The chain uses TRBV28 and TRBJ1-2; 7 positions match TRBD1. The sequence was obtained from a woman of 80 years or more in a cohort sampled during active COVID-19. The CDR3 DNA sequence: TGTGCCAGCATCAATCAGGGGGGAGGCTACACCTTC. This sequence encodes CASINQGGGYTF.